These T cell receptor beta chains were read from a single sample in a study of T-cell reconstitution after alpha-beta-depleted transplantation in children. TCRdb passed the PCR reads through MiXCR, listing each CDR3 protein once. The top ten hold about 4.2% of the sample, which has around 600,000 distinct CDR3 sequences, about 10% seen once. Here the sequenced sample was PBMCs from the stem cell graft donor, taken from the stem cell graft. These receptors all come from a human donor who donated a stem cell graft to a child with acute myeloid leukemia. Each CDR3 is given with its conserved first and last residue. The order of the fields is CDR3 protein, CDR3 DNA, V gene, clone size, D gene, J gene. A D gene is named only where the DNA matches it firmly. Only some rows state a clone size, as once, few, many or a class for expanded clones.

CDR3: CAIGRYTQYF
DNA: TGTGCCATTGGACGATATACGCAGTATTTT
V: TRBV6-2/TRBV6-3
size: few
D: -
J: TRBJ2-3

CDR3: CASSYIPGPYNEQFF
DNA: TGTGCCAGCAGTTATATTCCGGGACCCTACAATGAGCAGTTCTTC
V: TRBV27
size: few
D: -
J: TRBJ2-1

CDR3: CASSNPQGGDYGYTF
DNA: TGTGCCAGCAGCAACCCCCAGGGAGGGGACTATGGCTACACCTTC
V: TRBV7-2
size: few
D: -
J: TRBJ1-2

CDR3: CASSHNRQNTEAFF
DNA: TGTGCCAGCAGCCACAATCGCCAGAACACTGAAGCTTTCTTT
V: TRBV13
size: many
D: -
J: TRBJ1-1

CDR3: CSASFSTDTQYF
DNA: TGCAGTGCTAGTTTTAGCACAGATACGCAGTATTTT
V: TRBV20-1
size: many
D: -
J: TRBJ2-3

CDR3: CASSLQRFVGELFF
DNA: TGTGCCAGCAGTTTGCAGCGCTTCGTCGGGGAGCTGTTTTTT
V: TRBV12-3/TRBV12-4
size: -
D: -
J: TRBJ2-2

CDR3: CASSPGQRGFYNEQFF
DNA: TGCGCCAGCAGCCCGGGCCAGCGGGGGTTCTACAATGAGCAGTTCTTC
V: TRBV4-3
size: few
D: TRBD2
J: TRBJ2-1

CDR3: CASSFWAGSSYNEQFF
DNA: TGTGCCAGCAGCTTTTGGGCAGGGAGTTCGTACAATGAGCAGTTCTTC
V: TRBV5-6
size: many
D: -
J: TRBJ2-1

CDR3: CASFPSPSVETQYF
DNA: TGCGCCAGCTTTCCGTCCCCGTCGGTAGAGACCCAGTACTTC
V: TRBV5-1
size: -
D: -
J: TRBJ2-5

CDR3: CASTDGDLNQPQHF
DNA: TGTGCCAGCACCGACGGGGACTTAAATCAGCCCCAGCATTTT
V: TRBV6-2/TRBV6-3
size: few
D: -
J: TRBJ1-5

CDR3: CASSLGKEVEAFF
DNA: TGCGCCAGCAGCTTGGGAAAGGAAGTTGAAGCTTTCTTT
V: TRBV5-1
size: -
D: -
J: TRBJ1-1

CDR3: CASSSTDRVTTDTQYF
DNA: TGTGCCAGCAGTTCCACAGACAGGGTCACCACAGATACGCAGTATTTT
V: TRBV6-5
size: few
D: TRBD1
J: TRBJ2-3

CDR3: CASSLLGQGRNEKLFF
DNA: TGTGCCAGCTCACTCCTCGGACAGGGGCGGAATGAAAAACTGTTTTTT
V: TRBV18
size: -
D: TRBD1
J: TRBJ1-4

CDR3: CSADGGTGKETQYF
DNA: TGCAGCGCCGACGGTGGGACAGGGAAAGAGACCCAGTACTTC
V: TRBV20-1
size: many
D: TRBD1
J: TRBJ2-5

CDR3: CSADPSGANVLTF
DNA: TGCAGTGCTGACCCCTCCGGGGCCAACGTCCTGACTTTC
V: TRBV20-1
size: few
D: -
J: TRBJ2-6

CDR3: CAISQTSSYEQYF
DNA: TGTGCCATCAGTCAGACTAGTTCCTACGAGCAGTACTTC
V: TRBV10-3
size: many
D: -
J: TRBJ2-7

CDR3: CSAPKGQGAYNEQFF
DNA: TGCAGTGCACCGAAGGGACAGGGGGCGTACAATGAGCAGTTCTTC
V: TRBV20-1
size: -
D: TRBD1
J: TRBJ2-1

CDR3: CASSQDLTGRNTIYF
DNA: TGCGCCAGCAGCCAAGATCTGACAGGGAGAAACACCATATATTTT
V: TRBV4-3
size: -
D: TRBD1
J: TRBJ1-3

CDR3: CSALSGMGAKNEQFF
DNA: TGCAGTGCCCTTAGCGGGATGGGTGCCAAGAATGAGCAGTTCTTC
V: TRBV20-1
size: few
D: TRBD2
J: TRBJ2-1

CDR3: CASSQIRDSASTDTQYF
DNA: TGTGCCAGCAGTCAGATAAGGGACAGTGCTAGCACAGATACGCAGTATTTT
V: TRBV28
size: few
D: TRBD1
J: TRBJ2-3

CDR3: CASSLIASGITDTQYF
DNA: TGTGCCAGCAGCTTAATAGCTAGCGGGATCACAGATACGCAGTATTTT
V: TRBV7-2
size: few
D: TRBD2
J: TRBJ2-3

CDR3: CASSRQSSISSYEQYF
DNA: TGTGCCAGCAGTCGTCAATCTTCGATCAGCTCCTACGAGCAGTACTTC
V: TRBV6-1
size: -
D: -
J: TRBJ2-7

CDR3: CATSPRTSGRYNEQFF
DNA: TGTGCCACCAGCCCCCGGACTAGCGGGAGATACAATGAGCAGTTCTTC
V: TRBV24-1
size: few
D: TRBD2
J: TRBJ2-1

CDR3: CSAQDRGRQPQHF
DNA: TGCAGTGCACAGGACAGGGGGCGACAGCCCCAGCATTTT
V: TRBV20-1
size: -
D: TRBD1
J: TRBJ1-5

CDR3: CASSLEDRSNQPQHF
DNA: TGTGCCAGCAGCTTAGAGGACCGTAGCAATCAGCCCCAGCATTTT
V: TRBV7-2
size: -
D: -
J: TRBJ1-5

CDR3: CASSPRGQGYIQYF
DNA: TGTGCCAGCAGTCCCCGGGGACAGGGATACATTCAGTACTTC
V: TRBV27
size: few
D: TRBD1
J: TRBJ2-4

CDR3: CSVGGTVYNEQFF
DNA: TGCAGCGTTGGAGGGACAGTTTACAATGAGCAGTTCTTC
V: TRBV29-1
size: few
D: TRBD1
J: TRBJ2-1

CDR3: CASSPLFSAGDRYEQYF
DNA: TGTGCCAGCAGTCCTCTGTTCTCAGCGGGAGATCGCTACGAGCAGTACTTC
V: TRBV27
size: many
D: TRBD2
J: TRBJ2-7

CDR3: CASSPGRERRYEQYF
DNA: TGTGCCAGCTCACCAGGGCGGGAGCGTAGGTACGAGCAGTACTTC
V: TRBV18
size: -
D: TRBD2
J: TRBJ2-7

CDR3: CSVPLGHEQFF
DNA: TGCAGCGTACCCTTGGGCCATGAGCAGTTCTTC
V: TRBV29-1
size: many
D: -
J: TRBJ2-1

CDR3: CASSQEGGLAKGNEQFF
DNA: TGTGCCAGCAGCCAAGAGGGGGGACTAGCAAAGGGAAATGAGCAGTTCTTC
V: TRBV3-1
size: few
D: TRBD2
J: TRBJ2-1

CDR3: CASGKDRDTDTQYF
DNA: TGTGCTAGTGGTAAGGACAGAGACACAGATACGCAGTATTTT
V: TRBV12-5
size: -
D: -
J: TRBJ2-3

CDR3: CASSPARQLGETQYF
DNA: TGTGCCAGCAGCCCGGCCCGACAGCTTGGAGAGACCCAGTACTTC
V: TRBV7-2
size: few
D: -
J: TRBJ2-5

CDR3: CSASRQFQETQYF
DNA: TGCAGTGCTAGTCGACAGTTCCAAGAGACCCAGTACTTC
V: TRBV20-1
size: once
D: -
J: TRBJ2-5